One T cell receptor beta chain is described in this entry. This clone was observed a single time. It lacks a known antigen. Per-base qualities were not stored, and no clone one base away is much larger. TCRbeta CDR3 regions were amplified from genomic DNA by means of the immunoSEQ Assay, a bias-controlled multiplex PCR. Regarding the original processing steps: The number of nucleated cells in each sample was estimated by amplification of reference gene primers within the assay. To quantify the absolute abundance of each unique TCRbeta CDR3 rearrangement, sequence reads were collapsed and filtered. For each sample, productive Simpson clonality was calculated as the square root of Simpson's diversity index across productive rearrangements. Here the immuneACCESS table is served through TCRdb, limited to in-frame sequences with V and J called. Missing clones are a known gap in these copies; in checked studies unresolved V genes cover under half, and the rest lacks a known reason. V and J calls and clone size come straight from that table; D and trimming were deduced from the DNA. In all, the sample holds tens of thousands of clones, and around four fifths of those were seen once. Together, the top ten hold about 12% of the sample.

The record originates from a study of blood T cell repertoires in COVID-19 (dated by TCRdb to about 2020). About the investigation overall: Samples covering the acute and convalescent phases of COVID-19 were provided by collaborators in the United States, Italy and Spain. The prospective study material was composed of cDNA or gDNA derived from T cells, B-cell-depleted T cells, or PBMCs. Where available, HLA class I and class II types were taken from metadata supplied by the sample provider and were not determined by assay-based typing. The samples were drawn from the first 160 participants of the ongoing ImmuneRACE study and from 1,254 subjects provided by 6 global collaborators. Subjects who had been exposed to COVID-19, were actively infected with it, or had recovered from it provided the deeply sampled blood TCRbeta repertoires that made up the dataset. The repertoires were released in a freely available public database intended as a resource for research on the immune response to SARS-CoV-2. Nearly every sample came with metadata listing a de-identified subject ID, COVID-19 status, age in years and sex. The investigation overall reported the following: The quantity of clinical and demographic metadata differed by source and by participant and was supplied without curation.

Collaborating institutions collected whole blood in K2EDTA tubes following their own protocols. For TCRbeta analysis, collaborator samples were shipped as frozen whole blood, as isolated PBMCs, or as DNA extracted from either sample type. Counted from cysteine to phenylalanine, this CDR3 has 15 amino acids. Left in the record is the CDR3 DNA by itself, 45 bases read in frame from the first base. Per the germline V gene, SGHDT is the CDR1 and YYEEEE is the CDR2. Germline trimming amounts to 4 bases on V and 2 bases on J, with 2 as the count of junction bases outside the gene matches. The chain was built from TRBV5-6 and TRBJ2-1; 11 bases in the junction line up with TRBD2. The receptor was isolated from a human donor in a cohort sampled during active COVID-19. Source material: peripheral blood. The CDR3 corresponds to CASSPSGGPYNEQFF. The DNA sequence is given as TGTGCCAGCAGCCCTAGCGGGGGGCCCTACAATGAGCAGTTCTTC. Where the CDR3 stops, the reference TRBV5-6 and TRBJ2-1 genes take over; the full variable domain is DAGVTQSPTHLIKTRGQQVTLRCSPKSGHDTVSWYQQALGQGPQFIFQYYEEEERQRGNFPDRFSGHQFPNYSSELNVNALLLGDSALYLCASSPSGGPYNEQFFGPGTRLTVL.